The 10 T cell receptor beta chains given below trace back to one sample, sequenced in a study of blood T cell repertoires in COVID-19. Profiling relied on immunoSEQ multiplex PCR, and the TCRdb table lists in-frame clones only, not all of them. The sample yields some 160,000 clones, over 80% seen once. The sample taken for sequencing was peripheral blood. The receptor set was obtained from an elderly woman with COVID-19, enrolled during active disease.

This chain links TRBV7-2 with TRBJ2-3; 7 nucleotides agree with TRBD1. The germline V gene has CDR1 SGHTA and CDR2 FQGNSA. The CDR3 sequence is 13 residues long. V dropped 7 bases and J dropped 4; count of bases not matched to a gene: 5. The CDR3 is CASTQGVADTQYF. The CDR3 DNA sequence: TGTGCCAGCACCCAGGGGGTGGCAGATACGCAGTATTTT.

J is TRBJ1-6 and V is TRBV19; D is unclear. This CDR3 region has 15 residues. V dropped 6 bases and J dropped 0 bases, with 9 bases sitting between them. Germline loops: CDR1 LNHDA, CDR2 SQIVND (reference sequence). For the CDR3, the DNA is TGTGCCAGTAGCCCCGGTGCCTCCTATAATTCACCCCTCCACTTT. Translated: CASSPGASYNSPLHF.

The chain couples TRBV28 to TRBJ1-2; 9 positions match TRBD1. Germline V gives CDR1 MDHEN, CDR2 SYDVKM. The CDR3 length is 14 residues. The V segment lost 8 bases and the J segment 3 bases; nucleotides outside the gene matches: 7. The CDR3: CASWDRELYYGYTF. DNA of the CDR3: TGTGCCAGCTGGGACAGGGAGCTCTACTATGGCTACACCTTC.

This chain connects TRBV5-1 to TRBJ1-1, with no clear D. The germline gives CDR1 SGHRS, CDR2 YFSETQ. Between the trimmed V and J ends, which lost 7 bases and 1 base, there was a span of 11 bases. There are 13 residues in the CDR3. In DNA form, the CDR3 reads TGCGCCAGCGGAGACGGAACGAACACTGAAGCTTTCTTT. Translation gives CASGDGTNTEAFF.

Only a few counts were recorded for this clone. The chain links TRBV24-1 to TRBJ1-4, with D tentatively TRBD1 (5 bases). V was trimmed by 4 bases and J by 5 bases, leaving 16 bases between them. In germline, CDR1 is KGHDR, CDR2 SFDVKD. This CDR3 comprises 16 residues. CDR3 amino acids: CATSDRTRGRNEKLFF. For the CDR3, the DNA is TGTGCCACCAGTGACCGAACGCGGGGGAGAAATGAAAAACTGTTTTTT.

CDR3 coding DNA: TGTGCCAGCAGTGTACAAGGGGCGCGGACTGAAGCTTTCTTT. Its translation is CASSVQGARTEAFF. This chain links TRBV2 with TRBJ1-1, with D tentatively TRBD1 (5 bases). Deletions cut 4 bases from V and 5 bases from J, with 14 bases between. This CDR3 is 14 amino acids long. CDR1 is SNHLY, CDR2 FYNNEI, per germline.

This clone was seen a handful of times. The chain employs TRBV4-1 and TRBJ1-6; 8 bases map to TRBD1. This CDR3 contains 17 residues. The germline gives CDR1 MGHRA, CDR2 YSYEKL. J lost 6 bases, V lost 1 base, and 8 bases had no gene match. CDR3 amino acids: CASSQGGAGGFNSPLHF. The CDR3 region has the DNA TGCGCCAGCAGCCAAGGCGGGGCAGGGGGCTTTAATTCACCCCTCCACTTT.

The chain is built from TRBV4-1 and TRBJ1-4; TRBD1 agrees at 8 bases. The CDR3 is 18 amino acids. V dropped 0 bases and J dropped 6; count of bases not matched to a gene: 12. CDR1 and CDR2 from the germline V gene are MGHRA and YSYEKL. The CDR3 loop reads CASSQDSRGRVGHEKLFF. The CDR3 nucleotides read TGCGCCAGCAGCCAAGATTCCAGGGGGCGGGTCGGTCATGAAAAACTGTTTTTT.

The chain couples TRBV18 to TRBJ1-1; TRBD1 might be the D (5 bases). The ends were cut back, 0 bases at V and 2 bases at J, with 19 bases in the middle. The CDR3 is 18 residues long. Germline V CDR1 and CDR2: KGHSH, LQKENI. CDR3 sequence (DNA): TGTGCCAGCTCACCACCGAATAACCTGCACAGGAGTAACACTGAAGCTTTCTTT. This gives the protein CASSPPNNLHRSNTEAFF. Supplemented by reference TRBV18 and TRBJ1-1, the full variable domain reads NAGVMQNPRHLVRRRGQEARLRCSPMKGHSHVYWYRQLPEEGLKFMVYLQKENIIDESGMPKERFSAEFPKEGPSILRIQQVVRGDSAAYFCASSPPNNLHRSNTEAFFGQGTRLTVV.

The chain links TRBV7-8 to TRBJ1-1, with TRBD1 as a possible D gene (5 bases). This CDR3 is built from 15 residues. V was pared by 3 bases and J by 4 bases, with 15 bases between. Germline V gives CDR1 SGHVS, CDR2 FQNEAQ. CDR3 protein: CASSFPPVGGTEAFF. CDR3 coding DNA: TGTGCCAGCAGCTTCCCTCCCGTGGGGGGCACTGAAGCTTTCTTT. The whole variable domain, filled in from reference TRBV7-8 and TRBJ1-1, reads GAGVSQSPRYKVAKRGQDVALRCDPISGHVSLFWYQQALGQGPEFLTYFQNEAQLDKSGLPSDRFFAERPEGSVSTLKIQRTQQEDSAVYLCASSFPPVGGTEAFFGQGTRLTVV.